A single sample is the source of the 14 T cell receptor beta chains below, sequenced in a study of blood T cell repertoires in COVID-19. TCRdb's copy holds only in-frame clones and misses some; the assay was immunoSEQ multiplex PCR. Altogether approximately 220,000 clones are present, 85% to 90% being singletons, with the ten largest covering less than 4.5%. Sequenced sample: peripheral blood. The origin of the receptors is a middle-aged man with acute or convalescent COVID-19.

The rearrangement links TRBV5-1 to TRBJ2-5, with 7 bases identical to TRBD2. V lost 0 bases and J lost 3; bases outside the gene matches: 2. The CDR3 loop spans 14 amino acids. CDR1 and CDR2 from the germline V gene are SGHRS and YFSETQ. The CDR3 is CASSLALAEETQYF. The CDR3, as DNA: TGCGCCAGCAGCTTGGCCCTAGCGGAAGAGACCCAGTACTTC.

This clone was seen only once. Given the absence of the conserved phenylalanine or tryptophan at the CDR3 end, a read error is likely. The chain joins TRBV27 to TRBJ1-1, with a weak D call TRBD1 (5 bases). Germline-derived CDR1 and CDR2 are MNHEY and SMNVEV (reference sequence). CDR3 size: 13 residues. V gave up 5 bases and J gave up 6 bases, with 13 bases separating them. The DNA for the CDR3 is TGTGCCAGCAGTCCCTGGACAACCTCTGAAGCTTTCCTT. Protein product: CASSPWTTSEAFL.

This chain connects TRBV7-8 to TRBJ1-1; possible D gene TRBD1, 6 bases. Trimming pared 5 bases from V and 1 base from J, leaving 17 bases between. This CDR3 has 16 residues. In germline, CDR1 is SGHVS, CDR2 FQNEAQ. As DNA, the CDR3 is TGTGCCAGCAGCCGAGAGGGGGTATGGGGGAACACTGAAGCTTTCTTT. Its protein is CASSREGVWGNTEAFF.

The gene calls are TRBV10-3 and TRBJ1-2; D gene unclear. Germline V CDR1 and CDR2: ENHRY, SYGVKD. The CDR3 contains 18 residues. Trimming removed 5 bases at V and 2 bases at J, with 24 bases between. CDR3 sequence (DNA): TGTGCCATCAGTTTTGACCCGAGGGATCAGAGGAGGAACTATGGCTACACCTTC. Translating gives CAISFDPRDQRRNYGYTF.

The chain is built from TRBV7-8 and TRBJ1-2, with 12 bases aligning to TRBD1. The length of the CDR3 is 16 residues. V dropped 5 bases and J dropped 5; count of bases not matched to a gene: 9. Germline CDR1 and CDR2: SGHVS and FQNEAQ. DNA for the CDR3: TGTGCCAGCAGCCTCCGGGACAGGGGGCGGGAGTATGGCTACACCTTC. As protein: CASSLRDRGREYGYTF. Filled out from reference TRBV7-8 and TRBJ1-2, the complete variable domain reads GAGVSQSPRYKVAKRGQDVALRCDPISGHVSLFWYQQALGQGPEFLTYFQNEAQLDKSGLPSDRFFAERPEGSVSTLKIQRTQQEDSAVYLCASSLRDRGREYGYTFGSGTRLTVV.

This clone has just one count. The chain couples TRBV19 to TRBJ2-1; 7 bases align to TRBD2. Per germline, CDR1 LNHDA and CDR2 SQIVND (reference sequence). The CDR3 length is 17 residues. The ends lost 0 bases at V and 5 bases at J; junction bases unmatched: 10. The CDR3 spells CASSIEVASGTNNEQFF. The CDR3 DNA reads TGTGCCAGTAGTATAGAGGTGGCTAGCGGAACTAACAATGAGCAGTTCTTC. Looking up the rest from reference TRBV19 and TRBJ2-1 gives the full variable domain: DGGITQSPKYLFRKEGQNVTLSCEQNLNHDAMYWYRQDPGQGLRLIYYSQIVNDFQKGDIAEGYSVSREKKESFPLTVTSAQKNPTAFYLCASSIEVASGTNNEQFFGPGTRLTVL.

The chain combines TRBV18 with TRBJ2-7, with D possibly being TRBD2 (7 bases). V was shortened by 0 bases and J by 5 bases, with 14 bases between the two germline ends. CDR1 KGHSH and CDR2 LQKENI come from the germline V gene. The CDR3 totals 15 residues. CDR3 nucleotide sequence: TGTGCCAGCTCACCACCTGGGGGGGGCCGCAACGAGCAGTACTTC. This encodes CASSPPGGGRNEQYF.

The chain recombines TRBV30 with TRBJ1-2, with a weak D call TRBD1 (5 bases). Germline CDR1 reads GTSNPN; CDR2 reads SVGIG (reference sequence). The V gene lost 7 bases and the J gene lost 4 bases, with 19 bases spanning the gap. The CDR3 loop spans 14 amino acids. The CDR3 DNA sequence: TGTGCCTCCCCACGGGGCGCGACTAGCTATGGCTACACCTTC. This gives the protein CASPRGATSYGYTF.

This rearrangement joins TRBV24-1 to TRBJ2-1; TRBD1 agrees at 10 bases. CDR3 length: 16 residues. Germline-derived CDR1 and CDR2 are KGHDR and SFDVKD. The V and J ends lost 5 bases and 1 base, in that order; junction bases with no gene match: 4. CDR3 in DNA: TGTGCCACCAGTGCCTCGGGACAGGGGTCCTACAATGAGCAGTTCTTC. Its translation: CATSASGQGSYNEQFF.

This clone was found once. The genes are TRBV5-1 and TRBJ2-3, with D maybe TRBD2 (5 bases). Germline loops: CDR1 SGHRS, CDR2 YFSETQ. This CDR3 spans 14 amino acids. Trimming left V 6 bases short and J 2 bases short, with 13 bases between. CDR3 in amino acids: CASNPDLPTDTQYF. The CDR3 coding sequence is TGCGCCAGCAACCCGGACTTACCCACAGATACGCAGTATTTT.

The rearrangement joins TRBV4-1 to TRBJ1-2; 10 bases align to TRBD1. This CDR3 contains 17 residues. Per germline, CDR1 MGHRA and CDR2 YSYEKL. V was clipped by 0 bases and J by 5 bases; unmatched bases: 9. DNA for the CDR3: TGCGCCAGCAGCCAAGATTGGAGGACAGGGGGTATTTATGGCTACACCTTC. It yields the protein CASSQDWRTGGIYGYTF.

The V gene is TRBV25-1, the J gene TRBJ2-7; D uncertain. Germline loops: CDR1 MGHDK, CDR2 SYGVNS. The CDR3 has 14 amino acids. Trimming took off 5 bases at V and 0 bases at J, with 11 bases between the two ends. DNA of the CDR3: TGTGCCAGCAGTCTCGGCGGTGTCTCCTACGAGCAGTACTTC. Translation: CASSLGGVSYEQYF.

The chain couples TRBV5-1 to TRBJ2-1; 7 positions agree with TRBD1. Losses at the gene ends were 4 bases for V and 5 bases for J; bases not matched to a gene: 6. Germline V gene data show CDR1 as SGHRS and CDR2 as YFSETQ. The CDR3 covers 14 residues. The CDR3 is CASSRPQGDNEQFF. The CDR3, as DNA: TGCGCCAGCAGCCGGCCCCAGGGGGACAATGAGCAGTTCTTC.

The V gene is TRBV5-1, the J gene TRBJ1-1; no definite D call. The CDR3 covers 14 residues. Trimming shortened V by 4 bases and J by 0 bases, and 10 bases separated the two germline ends. Germline CDR1 is SGHRS and CDR2 is YFSETQ. The DNA of the CDR3 is TGCGCCAGCAGCCCTATCCCACTGAACACTGAAGCTTTCTTT. Its translation is CASSPIPLNTEAFF.